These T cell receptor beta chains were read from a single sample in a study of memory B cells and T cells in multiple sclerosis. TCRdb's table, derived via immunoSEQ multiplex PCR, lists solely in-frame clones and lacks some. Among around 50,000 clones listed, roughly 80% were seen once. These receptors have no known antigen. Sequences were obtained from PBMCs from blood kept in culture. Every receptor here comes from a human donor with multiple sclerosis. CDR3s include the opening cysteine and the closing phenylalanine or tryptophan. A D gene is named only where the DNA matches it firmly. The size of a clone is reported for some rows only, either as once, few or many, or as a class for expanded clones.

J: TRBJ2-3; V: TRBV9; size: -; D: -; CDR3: CASSVVTDTQYF; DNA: TGTGCCAGCAGCGTAGTAACAGATACGCAGTATTTT
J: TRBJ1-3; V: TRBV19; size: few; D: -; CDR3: CASSTAPGNTIYF; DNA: TGTGCCAGTAGTACAGCACCTGGAAACACCATATATTTT
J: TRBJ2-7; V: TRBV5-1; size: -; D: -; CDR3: CASSRGSSHEQYF; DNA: TGCGCCAGCAGCCGGGGGTCGTCCCACGAGCAGTACTTC
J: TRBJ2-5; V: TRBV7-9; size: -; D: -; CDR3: CASRAPQDIWTQYF; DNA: TGTGCCAGCAGAGCCCCACAGGATATATGGACCCAGTACTTC
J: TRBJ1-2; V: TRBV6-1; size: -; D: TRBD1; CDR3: CASSENRGQGRGYTF; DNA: TGTGCCAGCAGTGAAAATAGGGGACAGGGACGTGGCTACACCTTC
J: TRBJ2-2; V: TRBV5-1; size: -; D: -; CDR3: CASKESLVITGELFF; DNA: TGCGCCAGCAAAGAGTCCTTAGTAATCACCGGGGAGCTGTTTTTT
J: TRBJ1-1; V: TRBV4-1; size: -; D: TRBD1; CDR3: CASSQTGRRTEAFF; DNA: TGCGCCAGCAGCCAGACAGGGCGGAGAACTGAAGCTTTCTTT
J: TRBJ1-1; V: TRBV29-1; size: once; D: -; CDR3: CSVEDRRRDTEAFF; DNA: TGCAGCGTTGAAGATCGAAGAAGGGACACTGAAGCTTTCTTT
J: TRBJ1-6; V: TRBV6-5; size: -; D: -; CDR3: CASRRVNNSPLHF; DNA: TGTGCCAGCAGGCGAGTAAATAATTCACCCCTCCACTTT
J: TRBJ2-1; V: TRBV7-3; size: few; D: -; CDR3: CASGPGANGEQFF; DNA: TGTGCCAGCGGGCCCGGGGCGAACGGTGAGCAGTTCTTC